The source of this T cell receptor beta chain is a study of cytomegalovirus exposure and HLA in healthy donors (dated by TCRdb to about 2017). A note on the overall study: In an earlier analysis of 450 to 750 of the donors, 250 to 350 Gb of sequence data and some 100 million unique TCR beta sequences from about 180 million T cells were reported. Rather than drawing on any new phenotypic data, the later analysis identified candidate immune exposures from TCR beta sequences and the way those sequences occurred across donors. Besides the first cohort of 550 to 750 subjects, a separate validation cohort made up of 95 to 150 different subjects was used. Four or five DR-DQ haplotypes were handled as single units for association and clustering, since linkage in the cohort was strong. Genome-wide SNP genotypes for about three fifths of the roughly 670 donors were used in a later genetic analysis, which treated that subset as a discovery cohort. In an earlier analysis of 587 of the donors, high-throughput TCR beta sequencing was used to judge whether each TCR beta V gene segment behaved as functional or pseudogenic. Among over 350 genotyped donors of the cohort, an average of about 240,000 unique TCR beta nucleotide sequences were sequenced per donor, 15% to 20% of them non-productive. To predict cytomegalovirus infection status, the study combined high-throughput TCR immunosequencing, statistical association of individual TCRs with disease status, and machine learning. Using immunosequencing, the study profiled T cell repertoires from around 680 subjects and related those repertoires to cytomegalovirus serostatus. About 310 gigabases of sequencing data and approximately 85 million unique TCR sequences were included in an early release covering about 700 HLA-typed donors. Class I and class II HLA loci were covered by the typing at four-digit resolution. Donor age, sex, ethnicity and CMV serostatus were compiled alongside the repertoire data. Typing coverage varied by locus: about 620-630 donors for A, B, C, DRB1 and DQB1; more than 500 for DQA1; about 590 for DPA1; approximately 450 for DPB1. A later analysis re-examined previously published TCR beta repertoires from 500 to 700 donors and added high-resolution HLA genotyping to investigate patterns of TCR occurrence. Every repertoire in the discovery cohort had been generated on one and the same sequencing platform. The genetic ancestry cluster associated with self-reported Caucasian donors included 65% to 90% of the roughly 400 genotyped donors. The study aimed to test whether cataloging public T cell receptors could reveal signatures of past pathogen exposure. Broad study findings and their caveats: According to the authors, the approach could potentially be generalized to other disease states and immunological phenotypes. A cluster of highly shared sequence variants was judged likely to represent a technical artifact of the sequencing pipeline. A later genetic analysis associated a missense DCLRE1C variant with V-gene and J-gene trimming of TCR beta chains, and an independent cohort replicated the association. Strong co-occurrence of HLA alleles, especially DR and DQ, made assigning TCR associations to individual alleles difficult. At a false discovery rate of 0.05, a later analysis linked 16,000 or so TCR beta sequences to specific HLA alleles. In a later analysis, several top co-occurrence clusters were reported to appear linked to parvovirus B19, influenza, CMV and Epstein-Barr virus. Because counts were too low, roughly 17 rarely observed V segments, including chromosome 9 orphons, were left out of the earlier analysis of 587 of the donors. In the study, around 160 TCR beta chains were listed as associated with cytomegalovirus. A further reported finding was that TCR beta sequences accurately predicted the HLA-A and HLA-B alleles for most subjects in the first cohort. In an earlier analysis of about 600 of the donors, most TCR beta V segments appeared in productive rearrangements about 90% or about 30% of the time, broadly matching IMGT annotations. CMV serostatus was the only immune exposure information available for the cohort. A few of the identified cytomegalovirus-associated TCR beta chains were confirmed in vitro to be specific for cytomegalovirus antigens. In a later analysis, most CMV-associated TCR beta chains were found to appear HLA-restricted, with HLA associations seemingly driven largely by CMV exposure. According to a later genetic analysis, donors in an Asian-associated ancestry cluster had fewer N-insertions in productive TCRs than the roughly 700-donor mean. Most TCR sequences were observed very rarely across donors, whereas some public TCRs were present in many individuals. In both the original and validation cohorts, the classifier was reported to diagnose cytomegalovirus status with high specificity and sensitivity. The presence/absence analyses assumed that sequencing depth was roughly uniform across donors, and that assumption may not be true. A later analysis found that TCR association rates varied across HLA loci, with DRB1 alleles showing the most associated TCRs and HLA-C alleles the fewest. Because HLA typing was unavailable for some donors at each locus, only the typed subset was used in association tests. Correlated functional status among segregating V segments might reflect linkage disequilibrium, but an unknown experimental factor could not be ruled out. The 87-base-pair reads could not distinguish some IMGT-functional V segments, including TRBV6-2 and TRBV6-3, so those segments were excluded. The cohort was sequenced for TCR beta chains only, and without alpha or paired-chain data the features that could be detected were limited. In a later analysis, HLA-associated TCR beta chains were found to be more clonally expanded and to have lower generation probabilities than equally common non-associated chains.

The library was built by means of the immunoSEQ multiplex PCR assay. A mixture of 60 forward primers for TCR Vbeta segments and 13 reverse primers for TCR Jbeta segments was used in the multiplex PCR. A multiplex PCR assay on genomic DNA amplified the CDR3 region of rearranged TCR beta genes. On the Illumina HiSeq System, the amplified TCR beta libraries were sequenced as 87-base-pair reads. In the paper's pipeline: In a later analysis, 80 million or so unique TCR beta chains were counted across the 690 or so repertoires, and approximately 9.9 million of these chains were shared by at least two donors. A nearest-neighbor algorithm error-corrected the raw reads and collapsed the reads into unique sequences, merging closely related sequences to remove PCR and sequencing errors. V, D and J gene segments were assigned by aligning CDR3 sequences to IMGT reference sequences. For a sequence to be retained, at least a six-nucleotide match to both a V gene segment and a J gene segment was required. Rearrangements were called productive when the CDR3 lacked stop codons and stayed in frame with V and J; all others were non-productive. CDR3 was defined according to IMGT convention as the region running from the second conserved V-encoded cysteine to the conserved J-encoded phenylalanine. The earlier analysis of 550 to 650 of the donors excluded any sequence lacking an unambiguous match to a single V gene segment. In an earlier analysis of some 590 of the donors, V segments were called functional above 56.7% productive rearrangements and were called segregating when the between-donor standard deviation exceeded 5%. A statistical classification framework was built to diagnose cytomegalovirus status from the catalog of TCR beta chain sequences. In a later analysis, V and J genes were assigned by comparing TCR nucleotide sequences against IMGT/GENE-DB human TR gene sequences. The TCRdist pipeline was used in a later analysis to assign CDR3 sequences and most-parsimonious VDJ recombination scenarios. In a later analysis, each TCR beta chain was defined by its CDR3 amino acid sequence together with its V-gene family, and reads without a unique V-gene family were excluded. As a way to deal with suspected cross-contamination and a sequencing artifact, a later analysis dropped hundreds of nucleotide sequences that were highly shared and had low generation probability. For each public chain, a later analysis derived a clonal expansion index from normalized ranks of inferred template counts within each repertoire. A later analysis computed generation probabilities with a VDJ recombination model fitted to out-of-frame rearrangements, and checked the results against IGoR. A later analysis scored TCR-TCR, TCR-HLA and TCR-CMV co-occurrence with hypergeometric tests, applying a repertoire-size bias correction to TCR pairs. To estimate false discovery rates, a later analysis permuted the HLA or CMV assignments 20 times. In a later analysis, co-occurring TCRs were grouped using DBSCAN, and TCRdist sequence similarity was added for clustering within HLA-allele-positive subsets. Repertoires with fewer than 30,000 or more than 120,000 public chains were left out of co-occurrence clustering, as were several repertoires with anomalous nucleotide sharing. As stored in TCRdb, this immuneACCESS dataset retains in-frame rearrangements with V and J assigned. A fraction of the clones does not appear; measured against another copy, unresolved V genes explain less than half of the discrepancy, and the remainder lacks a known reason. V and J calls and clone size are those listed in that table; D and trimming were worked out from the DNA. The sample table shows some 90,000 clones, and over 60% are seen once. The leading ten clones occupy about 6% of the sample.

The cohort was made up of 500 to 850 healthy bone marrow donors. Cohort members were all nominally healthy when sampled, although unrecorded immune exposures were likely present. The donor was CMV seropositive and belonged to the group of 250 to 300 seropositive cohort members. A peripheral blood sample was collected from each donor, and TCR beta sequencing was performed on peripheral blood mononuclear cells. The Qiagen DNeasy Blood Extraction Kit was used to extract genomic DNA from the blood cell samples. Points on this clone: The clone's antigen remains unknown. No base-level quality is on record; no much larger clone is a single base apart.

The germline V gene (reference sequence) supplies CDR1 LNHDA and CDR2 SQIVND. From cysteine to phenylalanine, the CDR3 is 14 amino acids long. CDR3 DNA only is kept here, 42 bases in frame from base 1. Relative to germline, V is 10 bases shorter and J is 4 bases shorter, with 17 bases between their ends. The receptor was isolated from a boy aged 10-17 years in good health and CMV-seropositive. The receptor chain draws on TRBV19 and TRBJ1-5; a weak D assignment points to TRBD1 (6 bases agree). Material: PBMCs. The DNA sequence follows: TGTGCCACCAGCCCGACAGGAGAGAATCAGCCCCAGCATTTT. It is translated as CATSPTGENQPQHF. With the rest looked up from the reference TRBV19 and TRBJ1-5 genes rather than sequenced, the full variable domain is DGGITQSPKYLFRKEGQNVTLSCEQNLNHDAMYWYRQDPGQGLRLIYYSQIVNDFQKGDIAEGYSVSREKKESFPLTVTSAQKNPTAFYLCATSPTGENQPQHFGDGTRLSIL.